The 29 T cell receptor beta chains given below trace back to one sample, sequenced in a study of T cell repertoires in cytomegalovirus infection. TCRdb re-called the reads with MiXCR, one entry per CDR3 protein. The profile shows 680,000 or so distinct CDR3 sequences, 35% to 40% of them singletons. Material: PBMCs. Every receptor here comes from a human donor in good health (CMV status not recorded). Some clones in this sample may be carry-over from other donors' samples.

Notes on this clonotype: Because the CDR3 is missing its conserved closing phenylalanine or tryptophan, this is likely a read error. Because the CDR3's place on the DNA is in doubt, the DNA is left out and the CDR3 is given as listed by TCRdb. The V and J genes are TRBV7-9 and TRBJ2-7. Germline CDR1 reads SEHNR; CDR2 reads FQNEAQ (reference sequence). The CDR3 has 14 amino acids, counting both end residues. CDR3 sequence: CVSSLARKVYEPYC.

The table lists this clonotype with a few counts. This rearrangement joins TRBV6-6 to TRBJ1-1, with D possibly matching TRBD1 (6 bases). The germline V and J ends were trimmed by 5 bases and 6 bases, with 19 bases remaining between them. The CDR3 totals 15 residues. Germline lookup yields CDR1 MNHNY and CDR2 SVGAGI (reference sequence). CDR3 protein: CASSGQGRGFSEAFF. CDR3 DNA sequence: TGTGCCAGCAGTGGCCAGGGGCGAGGTTTTTCTGAAGCTTTCTTT.

This clonotype was found a few times. V gene TRBV28 combines with J gene TRBJ1-4; TRBD1 matches 8 bases. This CDR3 contains 16 residues. V lost 6 bases to trimming and J lost 8 bases; unmatched junction nucleotides: 14. Germline V lookup: CDR1 MDHEN, CDR2 SYDVKM. The CDR3, as DNA: TGTGCCAGCAGCCCTCGAACCGGGACAGGAAAGGAAAAACTGTTTTTT. This codes for CASSPRTGTGKEKLFF.

The chain links TRBV10-3 to TRBJ2-1; TRBD2 aligns across 10 bases. Germline V gives CDR1 ENHRY, CDR2 SYGVKD. V gave up 6 bases and J gave up 9 bases; unmatched junction bases: 11. CDR3 size: 15 residues. The DNA of the CDR3 is TGTGCCATCAGGATACCCGGGACTAGCGAGGGTGAGCAGTTCTTC. It specifies CAIRIPGTSEGEQFF.

A single count supports this clonotype. V usage is TRBV4-2 and J usage is TRBJ2-7, with 10 bases matching TRBD2. There are 17 residues in the CDR3. V dropped 2 bases and J dropped 7; count of bases not matched to a gene: 14. From germline, CDR1 is LGHNA and CDR2 YNFKEQ. The CDR3 region has the DNA TGTGCCAGCAGCCAACCCTCCGGGACTAGCGTTGATCAGGAGCAGTACTTC. This sequence encodes CASSQPSGTSVDQEQYF.

This clonotype appeared a few times. The gene calls are TRBV6-6 and TRBJ1-2; TRBD1 agrees at 7 bases. This CDR3 spans 16 amino acids. V lost 0 bases to trimming and J lost 4 bases; unmatched junction nucleotides: 8. Germline CDR1 is MNHNY and CDR2 is SVGAGI (reference sequence). Written as DNA, the CDR3 is TGTGCCAGCAGTTACTCGAAGACACAGGGGAGCTATGGCTACACCTTC. It specifies CASSYSKTQGSYGYTF.

This clonotype appeared a single time. The chain combines TRBV7-2 with TRBJ2-1; D is possibly TRBD2 (6 bases). The tail of the sequence fits TRBJ2-7 better, so the J call may be wrong. The V gene's germline CDR1 is SGHTA and CDR2 FQGNSA. CDR3 length: 14 amino acids. The CDR3 DNA reads as TGTGCCAGCAGCCCGACTAGTTTCCCCAATGAGCAGTACTTC. It translates to CASSPTSFPNEQYF.

The V and J genes are TRBV27 and TRBJ2-1; 11 bases agree with TRBD2. Germline loops: CDR1 MNHEY, CDR2 SMNVEV (reference sequence). The CDR3 runs to 17 residues. V trimming: 5 bases; J trimming: 3 bases; junction bases outside the gene matches: 9. CDR3 sequence: CASSLLQLAGVYNEQFF. CDR3 bases: TGTGCCAGCAGTCTACTCCAACTAGCGGGGGTCTACAATGAGCAGTTCTTC.

This chain joins TRBV5-4 and TRBJ2-7; D perhaps matches TRBD1 (6 bases). The CDR3 has 15 amino acids. Germline CDR1 and CDR2: SGHNT and YYREEE (reference sequence). The V gene lost 4 bases and the J gene lost 5 bases, with 19 bases spanning the gap. CDR3 bases: TGTGCCAGCAGCGAACAGGGAGTGTTCAGTCACGAGCAGTACTTC. Residues: CASSEQGVFSHEQYF.

This clonotype was found many times. The chain carries TRBV7-3 and TRBJ1-3; D uncertain. The V gene lost 5 bases and the J gene lost 0 bases, with 11 bases spanning the gap. The CDR3 is 15 residues long. Germline assignment: CDR1 SGHTA and CDR2 FQGTGA. This CDR3 is CASSLAAGSGNTIYF. DNA for the CDR3: TGTGCCAGCAGCCTGGCGGCGGGCTCTGGAAACACCATATATTTT.

The chain combines TRBV28 with TRBJ2-1; D is uncertain. CDR3 length: 13 residues. Trimming cost V 5 bases and J 6 bases, with 11 bases left between them. Germline CDR1 and CDR2: MDHEN and SYDVKM. In nucleotides, the CDR3 is TGTGCCAGCAGTACGACTGACTCCAATGAGCAGTTCTTC. It specifies CASSTTDSNEQFF. Filled out from reference TRBV28 and TRBJ2-1, the complete variable domain reads DVKVTQSSRYLVKRTGEKVFLECVQDMDHENMFWYRQDPGLGLRLIYFSYDVKMKEKGDIPEGYSVSREKKERFSLILESASTNQTSMYLCASSTTDSNEQFFGPGTRLTVL.

This clonotype was counted only a few times. V and J are TRBV19 and TRBJ2-1; TRBD1 matches 7 bases. Trimming removed 3 bases from V and 7 bases from J; junction bases left unmatched: 12. Germline CDR1 LNHDA, CDR2 SQIVND (reference sequence). This CDR3 contains 16 residues. The DNA for the CDR3 is TGTGCCAGTAGTATCAACCTCCTACAGGGGAGTAATGAGCAGTTCTTC. Translated, it gives CASSINLLQGSNEQFF.

This clonotype was seen just once. The CDR3 coding sequence is TGTGCCAGCAGTGAATGGGGCAGGCAAGAGACCCAGTACTTC. Amino acids: CASSEWGRQETQYF. V usage is TRBV25-1 and J usage is TRBJ2-5, with D perhaps TRBD1 (5 bases). Trimming took off 1 base at V and 2 bases at J, with 8 bases between the two ends. The germline gives CDR1 MGHDK, CDR2 SYGVNS. CDR3 length equals 14 residues. Together with reference TRBV25-1 and TRBJ2-5, the CDR3 gives the full variable domain: EADIYQTPRYLVIGTGKKITLECSQTMGHDKMYWYQQDPGMELHLIHYSYGVNSTEKGDLSSESTVSRIRTEHFPLTLESARPSHTSQYLCASSEWGRQETQYFGPGTRLLVL.

J is TRBJ2-3 and V is TRBV28; 9 bases fit TRBD1. In germline, CDR1 is MDHEN, CDR2 SYDVKM. The J segment lost 1 base and the V segment lost 6 bases, leaving 17 bases of the junction unmatched. The CDR3 is made up of 19 amino acids. CDR3 protein: CASSSTSGQGISGTDTQYF. The CDR3 DNA reads as TGTGCCAGCAGCTCTACGTCGGGACAGGGTATTTCGGGCACAGATACGCAGTATTTT.

With regard to this clonotype: One base away lies a much larger clone, so this may be a sequencing read error. The CDR3 ends on some other residue instead of the conserved phenylalanine or tryptophan, so this is likely a read error. The V gene is TRBV7-6, the J gene TRBJ2-7; no definite D call. The V and J ends lost 6 bases and 2 bases respectively, with 11 bases between them. CDR3 length equals 13 residues. The V gene's germline CDR1 is SGHVS and CDR2 FNYEAQ. The CDR3 DNA reads TGTGCCAGCAGTAGAGACGGAACCTACGAGCAGTACTGC. Encoded protein: CASSRDGTYEQYC.

Of note for this clonotype: Just one base apart from a much larger clone, this may be a read error. The chain combines TRBV4-2 with TRBJ1-1; D gene ambiguous. CDR3 size: 13 residues. V dropped 3 bases and J dropped 1 base, with 6 bases sitting between them. CDR1 is LGHNA, CDR2 YNFKEQ, per germline. In nucleotides, the CDR3 is TGTGCCAGCAGCCACGATGGGAACACTGAAGCTTTCTTT. It encodes CASSHDGNTEAFF.

The V call is TRBV4-1, the J call TRBJ1-1, with TRBD1 matching 7 bases. CDR3 length: 14 residues. Germline V CDR1 and CDR2: MGHRA, YSYEKL. Trimming took 2 bases from V and 6 from J; bases not matched to a gene: 6. Written as DNA, the CDR3 is TGCGCCAGCAGCCAACCCTCCGGGACAGCTGAAGCTTTCTTT. Translating gives CASSQPSGTAEAFF.

The J gene is TRBJ1-2, the V gene TRBV6-1, with TRBD1 matching over 10 bases. V was pared by 5 bases and J by 0 bases, with 6 bases of the junction left unmatched. This CDR3 has 16 amino acids. Germline-derived CDR1 and CDR2 are MNHNS and SASEGT. The CDR3 loop reads CASSSTGTGANYGYTF. CDR3 bases: TGTGCCAGCAGTTCAACCGGGACAGGGGCTAACTATGGCTACACCTTC.

This clonotype appeared many times. The chain combines TRBV7-8 with TRBJ2-1; possibly TRBD1 or TRBD2 for D (5 bases each). Germline-derived CDR1 and CDR2 are SGHVS and FQNEAQ. The CDR3 loop spans 16 amino acids. Trimming stripped 1 base from V and 0 bases from J, with 10 bases between. The CDR3 protein is CASSLGGVSSYNEQFF. DNA for the CDR3: TGTGCCAGCAGCTTAGGAGGGGTGAGCTCCTACAATGAGCAGTTCTTC.

The chain carries TRBV29-1 and TRBJ1-2; D unclear. The CDR3 runs to 16 residues. Germline V CDR1 and CDR2: SQVTM, ANQGSEA. V dropped 4 bases and J dropped 1 base, with 19 bases sitting between them. CDR3 region: CSVGLRSLGLNYGYTF. The CDR3 DNA is TGCAGCGTTGGTCTCCGGAGCCTAGGGCTTAACTATGGCTACACCTTC. The entire variable domain, with the rest obtained from reference TRBV29-1 and TRBJ1-2, is as follows: SAVISQKPSRDICQRGTSLTIQCQVDSQVTMMFWYRQQPGQSLTLIATANQGSEATYESGFVIDKFPISRPNLTFSTLTVSNMSPEDSSIYLCSVGLRSLGLNYGYTFGSGTRLTVV.

The V gene is TRBV2, the J gene TRBJ1-3; no clear D. CDR1 is SNHLY and CDR2 is FYNNEI in the germline V gene. This CDR3 comprises 13 residues. The germline V and J ends were trimmed by 4 bases and 0 bases, with 4 bases remaining between them. CDR3 region: CASSARSGNTIYF. CDR3 nucleotides: TGTGCCAGCAGTGCACGCTCTGGAAACACCATATATTTT.

This clonotype came up a few times. This rearrangement joins TRBV6-1 to TRBJ1-5; 10 bases match TRBD1. The junction had 7 bases not matched to a gene; V was cut back by 6 bases and J by 2 bases. The CDR3 has 16 residues. From germline, CDR1 is MNHNS and CDR2 SASEGT. CDR3 protein: CASSPTGTGGNQPQHF. The CDR3 DNA is TGTGCCAGCAGCCCTACCGGGACAGGGGGCAATCAGCCCCAGCATTTT.

The chain combines TRBV28 with TRBJ1-6; maybe TRBD1 (5 bases). Deletions cut 4 bases from V and 6 bases from J, with 19 bases between. The CDR3 is 17 residues long. In germline, CDR1 is MDHEN, CDR2 SYDVKM. CDR3 region: CASSWTGPLQGNSPLHF. CDR3 DNA sequence: TGTGCCAGCAGTTGGACCGGACCCCTTCAGGGTAATTCACCCCTCCACTTT. Variable domain in full (rest from reference TRBV28 and TRBJ1-6): DVKVTQSSRYLVKRTGEKVFLECVQDMDHENMFWYRQDPGLGLRLIYFSYDVKMKEKGDIPEGYSVSREKKERFSLILESASTNQTSMYLCASSWTGPLQGNSPLHFGNGTRLTVT.

This clonotype was found many times. The chain combines TRBV5-1 with TRBJ1-6; TRBD1 might be the D (6 bases). Trimming removed 5 bases from V and 5 bases from J, with 17 bases in between. CDR3 length: 16 residues. The germline V gene encodes CDR1 SGHRS and CDR2 YFSETQ. CDR3 residues: CASRPDSSGNNSPLHF. DNA of the CDR3: TGCGCCAGCAGACCGGACAGTTCCGGCAATAATTCACCCCTCCACTTT.

A single count supports this clonotype. A read error may produce the germline difference seen at one junction end. V is TRBV10-3 and J is TRBJ2-2, with D unresolved. Germline loops: CDR1 ENHRY, CDR2 SYGVKD. This CDR3 has 14 amino acids. For the CDR3, the DNA is TGTGCCATCGGTGAGTCGAAACTACATCTCGAGCTGTTTTTT. Protein: CAIGESKLHLELFF.

A few counts support this clonotype. The V gene is TRBV7-9, the J gene TRBJ1-1, with D tentatively TRBD1 (6 bases). The CDR3 spans 13 residues. The germline gives CDR1 SEHNR, CDR2 FQNEAQ (reference sequence). Trimming took off 4 bases at V and 6 bases at J, with 12 bases between the two ends. CDR3 protein: CASSSQGSAEAFF. CDR3 nucleotides: TGTGCCAGCAGCTCTCAGGGGAGCGCTGAAGCTTTCTTT.

The CDR3 protein is CASSLDLRYSTEAFF. CDR3 bases: TGTGCCAGCAGCTTGGATTTGAGGTACAGCACTGAAGCTTTCTTT. The chain uses TRBV5-5 and TRBJ1-1; no definite D call. In germline, CDR1 is SGHKS, CDR2 YYEKEE (reference sequence). The CDR3 extends over 15 amino acids. V was clipped by 0 bases and J by 4 bases, with 13 bases between them.

This clonotype was found many times. The J gene is TRBJ2-7, the V gene TRBV7-2; 8 bases fit TRBD1. CDR1 is SGHTA and CDR2 is FQGNSA in the germline V gene. V shed 5 bases, J shed 4 bases, and the junction held 4 bases outside the gene matches. The CDR3 has 13 residues. The CDR3 DNA is TGTGCCAGCAGCCTGGACAGGGTTTACGAGCAGTACTTC. Amino acids: CASSLDRVYEQYF.

The rearrangement joins TRBV20-1 to TRBJ1-6, with TRBD1 identical over 8 bases. This CDR3 region has 17 residues. Looked up from germline, CDR1 is DFQATT and CDR2 is SNEGSKA (reference sequence). V lost 2 bases to trimming and J lost 3 bases; unmatched junction nucleotides: 9. CDR3 nucleotide sequence: TGCAGTGCTAGAACTGGACAGGGCTTTTTCTATAATTCACCCCTCCACTTT. Translation gives CSARTGQGFFYNSPLHF.